One sample yielded the 8 T cell receptor beta chains listed below, sequenced in a study of CD8 T cells in ankylosing spondylitis. Via MiXCR, TCRdb re-called the 5' RACE reads, giving one row per CDR3 protein. The sample has around 300,000 distinct CDR3 sequences, less than 25% seen once. The sample was blood, either unsorted or a sorted T cell fraction (not recorded which). The receptor set was obtained from a female donor with ankylosing spondylitis or in good health (not recorded which).

This clonotype was found a few times. The chain recombines TRBV4-3 with TRBJ2-7, with D possibly matching TRBD2 (6 bases). V gave up 3 bases and J gave up 5 bases, with 8 bases separating them. CDR1 is LGHNA, CDR2 YSLEER, per germline. CDR3 length equals 12 residues. The CDR3 DNA follows: TGCGCCAGCAGCCATGGAGGGGACGAGCAGTACTTC. It translates to CASSHGGDEQYF.

There are many counts of this clonotype. V is TRBV5-5 and J is TRBJ1-1; D is unclear. The germline CDR1 and CDR2 sequences are SGHKS and YYEKEE (reference sequence). The CDR3 sequence is 17 residues long. Trimming pared 7 bases from V and 2 bases from J, leaving 24 bases between. DNA of the CDR3: TGTGCCAGCCGACTTACACTGGACTTTTCAGCCAACACTGAAGCTTTCTTT. It translates to CASRLTLDFSANTEAFF.

CDR3 bases: TGTGCCATCAGTCCACTAGCGGGAGTGCAAGAGCAGTACTTC. This sequence encodes CAISPLAGVQEQYF. V and J are TRBV10-3 and TRBJ2-7; the match to TRBD2 covers 11 bases. The length of the CDR3 is 14 residues. Germline loops: CDR1 ENHRY, CDR2 SYGVKD. V dropped 5 bases and J dropped 7; count of bases not matched to a gene: 7.

The genes are TRBV4-2 and TRBJ2-1, with 10 bases that match TRBD2. This CDR3 comprises 17 residues. After removal of 1 base from V and 5 bases from J, the junction contained 8 bases not matched to a gene. Germline lookup yields CDR1 LGHNA and CDR2 YNFKEQ. The CDR3 region has the DNA TGTGCCAGCAGCCAAGTTCTAGCGGGAGATAGTAACAATGAGCAGTTCTTC. As protein: CASSQVLAGDSNNEQFF.

The chain employs TRBV7-2 and TRBJ2-5; TRBD1 matches 8 bases. Germline assignment: CDR1 SGHTA and CDR2 FQGNSA. The trim removed 4 bases at V and 4 bases at J, leaving 5 bases unmatched. This CDR3 contains 14 residues. CDR3 DNA: TGTGCCAGCAGCTCTCGACAGGGGACAGAGACCCAGTACTTC. It specifies CASSSRQGTETQYF. Combining the CDR3 with reference TRBV7-2 and TRBJ2-5 gives the whole variable domain GAGVSQSPSNKVTEKGKDVELRCDPISGHTALYWYRQSLGQGLEFLIYFQGNSAPDKSGLPSDRFSAERTGGSVSTLTIQRTQQEDSAVYLCASSSRQGTETQYFGPGTRLLVL.

The gene calls are TRBV6-1 and TRBJ2-1; 14 bases match TRBD2. This CDR3 is 15 amino acids long. Unmatched junction bases numbered 5, after V lost 5 bases and J lost 8 bases. CDR1 is MNHNS, CDR2 SASEGT, per germline. CDR3 DNA: TGTGCCAGCAGTCGACTAGCGGGAGGGGGGGATGAGCAGTTCTTC. Translation gives CASSRLAGGGDEQFF.

The rearrangement links TRBV20-1 to TRBJ2-4; 7 bases agree with TRBD2. The V gene end was trimmed by 7 bases and the J gene end by 0 bases; junction bases not matched to a gene: 6. CDR3 length: 14 amino acids. The germline gives CDR1 DFQATT, CDR2 SNEGSKA (reference sequence). CDR3: CSVGIAGAKNIQYF. The CDR3 DNA reads as TGCAGTGTCGGGATAGCGGGAGCCAAAAACATTCAGTACTTC.

V is TRBV6-2 or TRBV6-3 and J is TRBJ1-1, with a weak D call TRBD1 (6 bases). The length of the CDR3 is 13 residues. Trimming left V 6 bases short and J 1 base short, with 9 bases between. Germline V CDR1 and CDR2: MNHEY, SVGEGT. CDR3 DNA: TGTGCCAGCAGGGCGACAGGGAACACTGAAGCTTTCTTT. Protein: CASRATGNTEAFF.